These 30 T cell receptor beta chains share one sample of origin, sequenced in a study of CD8+CD57+ T cells in acquired aplastic anemia. It was patients with CD8+CD57+ cell expansion by flow cytometry who were chosen for sequencing. Genomic DNA, the template, was used for profiling of the TCR beta VDJ and CDR3. A single record per CDR3 protein comes from TCRdb applying MiXCR to the reads. The sample has 310,000 or so distinct CDR3 sequences; 50% to 65% are singletons. Specimen: sorted CD4+, CD8+, or CD8+CD57+ T cells (not recorded which) from PBMCs. Receptors were obtained from a human donor with aplastic anemia.

This clonotype was detected only a few times. The gene calls are TRBV20-1 and TRBJ2-5, with D maybe TRBD1 (7 bases). The CDR3 is 16 amino acids. V was trimmed by 3 bases and J by 2 bases, leaving 19 bases between them. Germline values: CDR1 DFQATT, CDR2 SNEGSKA (reference sequence). CDR3 DNA: TGCAGTGCTAGCAGGGGGGCCTCCCTCTTACAAGAGACCCAGTACTTC. It is translated as CSASRGASLLQETQYF.

The chain links TRBV7-3 to TRBJ1-2; 8 bases fit TRBD1. Germline lookup yields CDR1 SGHTA and CDR2 FQGTGA. J was trimmed by 7 bases and V by 0 bases; bases with no gene match: 10. The CDR3 is 16 amino acids. The CDR3 coding sequence is TGTGCCAGCAGCTTAACGAGCGGCCAGGGGGCATTTGGCTACACCTTC. Translated: CASSLTSGQGAFGYTF.

This clonotype was seen more than once but under ten times. The chain links TRBV18 to TRBJ2-1, with 12 bases matching TRBD2. Germline loops: CDR1 KGHSH, CDR2 LQKENI. This CDR3 has 14 residues. Losses at the gene ends were 6 bases for V and 7 bases for J; bases not matched to a gene: 4. The CDR3 nucleotides read TGTGCCAGCTCCCTAGCGGGAGGGCCGAATGAGCAGTTCTTC. Translated: CASSLAGGPNEQFF. The variable domain in full, with the rest retrieved from reference TRBV18 and TRBJ2-1, is NAGVMQNPRHLVRRRGQEARLRCSPMKGHSHVYWYRQLPEEGLKFMVYLQKENIIDESGMPKERFSAEFPKEGPSILRIQQVVRGDSAAYFCASSLAGGPNEQFFGPGTRLTVL.

This chain's CDR3 is CSAAIGNNYGYTF. The CDR3 DNA follows: TGCAGTGCTGCCATAGGGAACAACTATGGCTACACCTTC. The gene calls are TRBV20-1 and TRBJ1-2, with D unresolved. Trimming took 5 bases from V and 2 from J, leaving 12 bases between them. This CDR3 region has 13 residues. Germline CDR1 reads DFQATT; CDR2 reads SNEGSKA (reference sequence).

Here the CDR3 DNA reads TGCGCCAGCAGCCACGGTCACAGACAGATCACTGAAGCTTTCTTT. This sequence encodes CASSHGHRQITEAFF. The rearrangement links TRBV4-3 to TRBJ1-1, with a tentative D call TRBD1 (5 bases). This CDR3 spans 15 amino acids. Germline CDR1 is LGHNA and CDR2 is YSLEER. Trimming left V 3 bases short and J 4 bases short, with 15 bases between.

This clonotype showed up just a few times. Relative to the germline gene, one junction end is altered; a read error may explain this. V usage is TRBV5-1 and J usage is TRBJ2-5; 8 bases line up with TRBD2. The germline V gene has CDR1 SGHRS and CDR2 YFSETQ. The CDR3 totals 16 residues. CDR3 nucleotide sequence: TGTGCCAGCAGCTTACCCTCCGGGACTAGCCAAGAGACCCAGTACTTC. It is translated as CASSLPSGTSQETQYF.

This rearrangement joins TRBV20-1 to TRBJ2-1; 11 bases match TRBD2. Per the germline V gene, CDR1 is DFQATT and CDR2 is SNEGSKA (reference sequence). The CDR3 totals 13 residues. CDR3 region: CSPSLAGVNEQFF. The CDR3 nucleotides read TGCAGCCCTTCACTAGCGGGAGTCAATGAGCAGTTCTTC.

The rearrangement uses TRBV2 and TRBJ1-4; D call uncertain. The CDR3 runs to 13 residues. In germline, CDR1 is SNHLY, CDR2 FYNNEI. Trimming left V 7 bases short and J 0 bases short, with 6 bases between. The chain's CDR3 is CASTEATNEKLFF. The CDR3 DNA sequence: TGTGCCAGCACCGAAGCAACTAATGAAAAACTGTTTTTT.

V gene TRBV24-1 combines with J gene TRBJ2-5, with D perhaps TRBD1 or TRBD2 (5 bases each). V lost 7 bases and J 1 base, leaving 15 bases between the germline ends. CDR3 length: 15 amino acids. CDR1 KGHDR and CDR2 SFDVKD come from the germline V gene. CDR3 bases: TGTGCCACCAGGGACCAATCAGGGACCCAAGAGACCCAGTACTTC. This encodes CATRDQSGTQETQYF.

This clonotype occurred once. The chain recombines TRBV24-1 with TRBJ2-7; D possibly matches TRBD1 or TRBD2 (5 bases each). V lost 7 bases, J lost 6 bases, and 15 bases lay in between. There are 13 residues in the CDR3. Germline V CDR1 and CDR2: KGHDR, SFDVKD. The CDR3 region has the DNA TGTGCCACCAGCGTGACGGGACGGGGCGAGCAGTACTTC. As protein: CATSVTGRGEQYF.

The chain links TRBV5-1 to TRBJ1-2, with TRBD1 as a possible D gene (5 bases). CDR1 is SGHRS and CDR2 is YFSETQ in the germline V gene. The V and J ends lost 1 base and 8 bases respectively, with 18 bases between them. The CDR3 length is 15 residues. The CDR3 spells CASSLLARVFGGYTF. In nucleotides, the CDR3 is TGCGCCAGCAGCTTGTTGGCCAGGGTGTTTGGCGGCTACACCTTC.

A few counts support this clonotype. The chain is built from TRBV25-1 and TRBJ2-7; 8 bases agree with TRBD1. Germline V gives CDR1 MGHDK, CDR2 SYGVNS. J lost 3 bases, V lost 3 bases, and 10 bases had no gene match. This CDR3 comprises 16 residues. The CDR3 reads CASSDLTGTGYYEQYF. In DNA, the CDR3 is TGTGCCAGCAGTGATCTTACCGGGACAGGATACTACGAGCAGTACTTC.

A word on this clonotype: A junction end diverges from the germline sequence, so it may reflect a read error. The CDR3 DNA reads as TGCGCCAGCAGTTTGGACGGAGTAGATACGCAGTATTTT. Amino acid sequence: CASSLDGVDTQYF. The chain combines TRBV5-1 with TRBJ2-3; D not resolved. Per germline, CDR1 SGHRS and CDR2 YFSETQ. The CDR3 sequence is 13 residues long.

In regard to this clonotype: A read error may account for a junction end that differs from germline. The rearrangement links TRBV7-9 to TRBJ2-1, with 7 bases identical to TRBD2. Per germline, CDR1 SEHNR and CDR2 FQNEAQ (reference sequence). CDR3 length equals 17 residues. CDR3 residues: CASSLAGASGSYNKQFF. CDR3 bases: TGTGCCAGCAGCTTAGCTGGGGCTAGCGGATCCTACAATAAGCAGTTCTTC.

This clonotype turned up a few times. J is TRBJ2-1 and V is TRBV7-9; 7 bases are a match to TRBD2. The CDR3 spans 17 residues. With V trimmed by 7 bases and J by 1 base, 13 bases remained unmatched. Germline V gene data show CDR1 as SEHNR and CDR2 as FQNEAQ (reference sequence). CDR3 region: CASMVLGRGVSYNEQFF. CDR3 nucleotide sequence: TGTGCCAGCATGGTCTTAGGTCGGGGGGTGTCCTACAATGAGCAGTTCTTC.

CDR3 sequence: CASSPIVTDAFF. In DNA, the CDR3 is TGTGCCAGCAGCCCCATCGTAACAGACGCTTTCTTT. The chain links TRBV2 to TRBJ1-1; no clear D. The CDR3 covers 12 residues. V was trimmed by 6 bases and J by 11 bases, leaving 16 bases between them. The germline V gene encodes CDR1 SNHLY and CDR2 FYNNEI. The full variable domain, in which reference TRBV2 and TRBJ1-1 provide the parts outside the CDR3, is EPEVTQTPSHQVTQMGQEVILRCVPISNHLYFYWYRQILGQKVEFLVSFYNNEISEKSEIFDDQFSVERPDGSNFTLKIRSTKLEDSAMYFCASSPIVTDAFFGQGTRLTVV.

The chain combines TRBV19 with TRBJ1-4; D gene unclear. V was trimmed by 7 bases and J by 4 bases, leaving 10 bases between them. The CDR3 sequence is 13 residues long. The germline CDR1 and CDR2 sequences are LNHDA and SQIVND (reference sequence). The CDR3 region has the DNA TGTGCCAGTAAGACTCGTAATAATGAAAAACTGTTTTTT. Translated: CASKTRNNEKLFF.

This chain links TRBV7-9 with TRBJ2-1, with no clear D. The DNA end favors TRBJ2-7, so the J call may be wrong. The CDR3 contains 12 residues. CDR1 is SEHNR, CDR2 FQNEAQ, per germline (reference sequence). Here the CDR3 reads CASSYHDSEQYF. CDR3 DNA sequence: TGTGCCAGCAGCTATCATGATTCCGAGCAGTACTTC.

The chain employs TRBV10-3 and TRBJ2-1; TRBD1 matches 8 bases. The junction had 4 bases not matched to a gene; V was cut back by 6 bases and J by 6 bases. CDR1 and CDR2 from the germline V gene are ENHRY and SYGVKD. This CDR3 contains 13 residues. The CDR3 region has the DNA TGTGCCATCAGCGAAACAGGGGGCAATGAGCAGTTCTTC. This encodes CAISETGGNEQFF.

The genes are TRBV20-1 and TRBJ1-4; tentative D call: TRBD1 (6 bases). CDR1 and CDR2 (germline): DFQATT, SNEGSKA (reference sequence). The CDR3 consists of 12 residues. With 6 bases removed from V and 4 bases from J, the gap between germline ends came to 9 bases. The CDR3 DNA reads as TGCAGTGCCCGGACAGTTAATGAAAAACTGTTTTTT. Its protein product is CSARTVNEKLFF.

This chain links TRBV12-5 with TRBJ2-1, with 8 bases matching TRBD2. This CDR3 region has 16 residues. CDR1 is LGHNT and CDR2 is FRNRAP in the germline V gene. The CDR3, as DNA: TGTGCCAGCAGTTTCCAGCTAGCGGGTATGTACAATGAGCAGTTCTTC. Protein product: CASSFQLAGMYNEQFF. Supplemented by reference TRBV12-5 and TRBJ2-1, the full variable domain reads DARVTQTPRHKVTEMGQEVTMRCQPILGHNTVFWYRQTMMQGLELLAYFRNRAPLDDSGMPKDRFSAEMPDATLATLKIQPSEPRDSAVYFCASSFQLAGMYNEQFFGPGTRLTVL.

DNA for the CDR3: TGCAGTGCTAGAGATGGTGCCAGGGGGCTGGGCACTGAAGCTTTCTTT. As protein: CSARDGARGLGTEAFF. The rearrangement uses TRBV20-1 and TRBJ1-1; TRBD1 matches at 8 bases. Germline loops: CDR1 DFQATT, CDR2 SNEGSKA (reference sequence). The CDR3 spans 16 residues. Unmatched junction bases numbered 10, after V lost 0 bases and J lost 4 bases.

The V and J genes are TRBV10-3 and TRBJ1-5; D unresolved. This CDR3 contains 16 residues. Per germline, CDR1 ENHRY and CDR2 SYGVKD. V was cut by 3 bases and J by 0 bases, with 12 bases left in between. The CDR3 loop is CAISDPDGNSNQPQHF. The CDR3 DNA sequence: TGTGCCATCAGTGACCCAGACGGAAATAGCAATCAGCCCCAGCATTTT.

The V gene is TRBV9, the J gene TRBJ1-2; TRBD1 is a possible D gene (6 bases). The CDR3 totals 14 residues. Germline V gene sequence: CDR1 SGDLS, CDR2 YYNGEE. Trimming shortened V by 3 bases and J by 4 bases, and 13 bases separated the two germline ends. The DNA of the CDR3 is TGTGCCAGCAGCGGGGGGCGGCGGTCCTATGGCTACACCTTC. Translated, it gives CASSGGRRSYGYTF.

This clonotype was detected a few times. The V call is TRBV5-1, the J call TRBJ1-6; 9 nucleotides match TRBD1. Germline V gene lookup returns CDR1 SGHRS and CDR2 YFSETQ. V was clipped by 7 bases and J by 9 bases; unmatched bases: 11. The CDR3 is 15 amino acids. CDR3 amino acids: CASSAGTGLASPLHF. The CDR3 nucleotides read TGCGCCAGCTCCGCCGGGACAGGGCTCGCTTCACCCCTCCACTTT.

The chain carries TRBV7-3 and TRBJ2-7; 10 bases are shared with TRBD2. The CDR3 runs 17 residues. The V and J ends lost 5 bases and 3 bases, in that order; junction bases with no gene match: 13. Germline V gives CDR1 SGHTA, CDR2 FQGTGA. The DNA of the CDR3 is TGTGCCAGCAGCCCCAACCTAGGACTAGCGGTGAACTACGAGCAGTACTTC. This encodes CASSPNLGLAVNYEQYF.

The gene calls are TRBV7-3 and TRBJ1-2; D gene uncertain. Deletions cut 6 bases from V and 1 base from J, with 15 bases between. The CDR3 is 15 amino acids. Germline lookup yields CDR1 SGHTA and CDR2 FQGTGA. This CDR3 is CASSTPVSRNYGYTF. For the CDR3, the DNA is TGTGCCAGCAGTACCCCAGTCAGCCGTAACTATGGCTACACCTTC.

This clonotype was seen repeatedly, ten times or more. The chain recombines TRBV4-2 with TRBJ1-4; D is unresolved. Trimming shortened V by 1 base and J by 3 bases, and 9 bases separated the two germline ends. The CDR3 covers 15 residues. CDR1 is LGHNA and CDR2 is YNFKEQ in the germline V gene. The CDR3: CASSQGGVSNEKLFF. The CDR3, as DNA: TGTGCCAGCAGCCAAGGCGGGGTGTCTAATGAAAAACTGTTTTTT.

Note on this clonotype: One junction end does not reproduce the germline sequence, and a read error may be involved. The chain carries TRBV20-1 and TRBJ1-1, with a possible D match to TRBD1 (6 bases). CDR1 DFQATT and CDR2 SNEGSKA come from the germline V gene (reference sequence). This CDR3 is built from 16 residues. The chain's CDR3 is CSAPDPGRGTGTESFF. The DNA of the CDR3 is TGCAGTGCACCAGACCCAGGAAGGGGGACTGGGACTGAATCTTTCTTT.

This clonotype was found many times. One junction end does not reproduce the germline sequence, and a read error may be involved. This chain uses TRBV9 with TRBJ2-1, with 9 bases that match TRBD1. CDR1 SGDLS and CDR2 YYNGEE come from the germline V gene. The CDR3 length is 13 residues. The CDR3 DNA follows: TGTGCCAGCAGCGTAGCCCCCACAGGGGGCCGGGTCTTC. Its translation is CASSVAPTGGRVF.